This TCR beta chain originates from a study of shared clonotypes between healthy human individuals (dated by TCRdb to 2020 to 2021). About the full investigation: Two women and a few men aged 18 to 49 years were included in the cohort. For each donor, CD4 naive and CD4 memory were each run on three plates, CD8 naive on two plates, and CD8 memory on one plate. To estimate repertoire size and how much clonotype sharing occurs between individuals, the study deeply sequenced the blood TCR repertoires of several healthy adults. To increase sequencing depth and limit assay-specific biases, different laboratories used diverse techniques to prepare libraries and sequence TCR repertoires. Between about 0.8 and 9 billion PBMCs per donor were obtained by leukapheresis.

The paper as a whole reports these results and caveats: Incomplete sequencing was indicated by rarefaction of sorted-subset datasets, despite the large sequencing depth. Compared with non-shared clonotypes, the clonotypes found in all four sorted-subset donors had higher generation probabilities. The genetic and exposure-history diversity represented was limited by the small number of donors. Estimated clonotype richness was generally larger for naive than for memory subsets. Only blood was sampled, and tissue TCR repertoires likely differ from those in blood. Pairwise subsampling indicated that sequencing depth was expected to affect the degree of clonotype sharing among donors. When several donors were compared, the shared fraction of clonotypes was about 5.4% for naive CD4, around 3.5% for naive CD8, 2% to 2.5% for memory CD4, and approximately 0.4% for memory CD8.

The junction carries 11 bases between V and J, which are trimmed by 4 bases and 1 base respectively. Based on the germline V gene, the CDR1 and CDR2 sequences are SGHRS and YFSETQ. The CDR3 has 14 amino acids, counting the end cysteine and phenylalanine. Only the CDR3 DNA stays, 42 bases, in frame from base 1. Donors were healthy HIV-negative adults with no recently reported acute infections or vaccinations. Every donor was a Caucasian adult living in Nashville, Tennessee, USA. CD4+ T cells were enriched through magnetic negative selection, after which naive cells were positively selected on CD45RA and the remaining negative fraction served as the memory subset. After blood collection by leukapheresis, PBMCs were isolated using Ficoll-Histopaque density gradient centrifugation and then cryopreserved in the vapor phase of liquid nitrogen. Analytical flow cytometry was used to check the purity and quantity of every magnetically sorted T cell population. Genomic DNA was isolated from every sorted fraction and measured by UV absorbance on a Nanodrop 2000c.

Using the deep immunoSEQ assay, multiplex PCR amplified TCR CDR3 regions from genomic DNA. Genomic DNA extracted from each cell subset was distributed evenly over all wells of several immunoSEQ 96-well plates, and each plate served as one replicate. Each replicate PCR for sorted subsets received around 210 ng genomic DNA, equal to some 32,000 T cell genomes. The purified libraries were quantified using a Qubit 3.0 fluorometer, sized with a Bioanalyzer 2100, and then quantified again using the KAPA Library Quantification kit. Every immunoSEQ 96-well plate was sequenced on a dedicated single-read 150-cycle Illumina NextSeq 550 flow cell. Per the original workflow: Because the immunoSEQ output included only junctional sequences and no quality scores, the filtering could not be the same as the filtering used for full-length reads. Sequences were annotated with PyIR, a Python wrapper for IgBLAST v1.9, using IMGT germline references to assign V/J genes and CDR3. Reads were removed for weak V/J assignments (E-value above 1e-6), missing CDR3, stop codons, out-of-frame junctions, or ambiguous translated residues. A V3J clonotype was defined by an identical inferred V gene, J gene, and CDR3 amino acid sequence. Percentage overlap between repertoires was calculated by dividing the number of shared unique clonotypes by the size of the smaller repertoire. Three approaches were used to assess repertoire richness: RTK rarefaction, the Chao1 estimator, and Recon v2.1 estimates of unobserved clonotypes. Generation probabilities were computed with OLGA for all TCRbeta clonotypes obtained by the gDNA method from a handful of donors. In TCRdb, the immuneACCESS table is reduced to in-frame sequences with V and J assigned. These tables do not hold every clone; where another copy was compared, an unresolved V gene accounts for under half, and the others remain unexplained. That table furnishes V, J and clone size, whereas the DNA furnished D and trimming. The sample yields about 2.4 million clones; around 94% were counted once. The ten biggest clones cover under 0.15% of the sample.

Worth noting for this clone: Its antigen remains undetermined. The record has no base qualities; no much larger clone is one base away. Other nucleotide sequences from this sample produce the same CDR3.

This receptor was obtained from a man younger than 35 in good health. The rearrangement joined TRBV5-1 to TRBJ1-1; no D segment can be confidently identified. Sequencing was carried out using naive CD4+ T cells sorted from blood. Sample cell subset or site, as interpreted from the label and publication: CD45RA+ positively selected. CDR3 protein: CASSPREGNTEAFF. The DNA reads TGCGCCAGCAGCCCCCGCGAGGGGAACACTGAAGCTTTCTTT.